A selection of T cell receptor beta chains follows, all from one sample in a study of OX40 agonist ivuxolimab in advanced cancers. Clones were read by immunoSEQ multiplex PCR, and TCRdb kept only the in-frame ones, dropping some. The sample shows 15,000 to 20,000 clones, approximately 85% of them seen only once. This material consisted of CD4+ or CD8+ T cells sorted from blood, taken in a trial of the OX40 agonist ivuxolimab. Source of these receptors: an adult with an advanced solid tumor such as melanoma, head and neck, liver or kidney cancer. The CDR3 runs from the conserved cysteine through the conserved F or W. Fields, in order: clone size, J gene, V gene, D gene, CDR3 protein, CDR3 DNA. A D gene is named only where the DNA matches it firmly. The size field is filled for only some rows; it gives once, few, many or a size class.

clone size: .; J gene: TRBJ1-2; V gene: TRBV6-5; D gene: TRBD1; CDR3 protein: CASSSPGQEVYGYTF; CDR3 DNA: TGTGCCAGCAGTTCACCTGGACAGGAGGTCTATGGCTACACCTTC
clone size: .; J gene: TRBJ1-2; V gene: TRBV30; D gene: .; CDR3 protein: CAWSGEAGSGYTF; CDR3 DNA: TGTGCCTGGAGTGGAGAAGCAGGGAGTGGCTACACCTTC
clone size: .; J gene: TRBJ1-2; V gene: TRBV30; D gene: .; CDR3 protein: CAWSVTGQTFNYGYTF; CDR3 DNA: TGTGCCTGGAGTGTAACCGGACAGACCTTTAACTATGGCTACACCTTC
clone size: .; J gene: TRBJ2-5; V gene: TRBV7-8; D gene: .; CDR3 protein: CASSPDSWETQYF; CDR3 DNA: TGTGCCAGCAGCCCGGACAGTTGGGAGACCCAGTACTTC
clone size: .; J gene: TRBJ2-7; V gene: TRBV27; D gene: .; CDR3 protein: CASSTRRSYEQYF; CDR3 DNA: TGTGCCAGCAGTACCCGACGGTCTTACGAGCAGTACTTC
clone size: .; J gene: TRBJ2-3; V gene: TRBV6-4; D gene: TRBD2; CDR3 protein: CASSDSPGGSTDTQYF; CDR3 DNA: TGTGCCAGCAGTGACTCTCCGGGAGGGAGCACAGATACGCAGTATTTT
clone size: .; J gene: TRBJ1-4; V gene: TRBV4-2; D gene: .; CDR3 protein: CASSQEPRSNEKLFF; CDR3 DNA: TGTGCCAGCAGCCAAGAGCCGAGGTCTAATGAAAAACTGTTTTTT
clone size: .; J gene: TRBJ2-3; V gene: TRBV20-1; D gene: .; CDR3 protein: CSAWPVDTQYF; CDR3 DNA: TGCAGTGCGTGGCCCGTAGATACGCAGTATTTT
clone size: .; J gene: TRBJ2-3; V gene: TRBV28; D gene: .; CDR3 protein: CASSVRTDTQYF; CDR3 DNA: TGTGCCAGCAGTGTTAGGACAGATACGCAGTATTTT
clone size: .; J gene: TRBJ2-2; V gene: TRBV7-7; D gene: TRBD2; CDR3 protein: CASSGLAGPSTGELFF; CDR3 DNA: TGTGCCAGCAGTGGACTAGCGGGACCCTCAACCGGGGAGCTGTTTTTT
clone size: .; J gene: TRBJ2-1; V gene: TRBV30; D gene: .; CDR3 protein: CAWSREDEQFF; CDR3 DNA: TGTGCCTGGAGCAGGGAAGATGAGCAGTTCTTC
clone size: .; J gene: TRBJ2-7; V gene: TRBV15; D gene: .; CDR3 protein: CASRATNSYEQYF; CDR3 DNA: TGTGCCTCCAGAGCGACAAATTCCTACGAGCAGTACTTC
clone size: .; J gene: TRBJ2-7; V gene: TRBV28; D gene: .; CDR3 protein: CASSFGTELYEQYF; CDR3 DNA: TGTGCCAGCAGTTTTGGGACCGAACTTTACGAGCAGTACTTC
clone size: .; J gene: TRBJ2-7; V gene: TRBV19; D gene: TRBD2; CDR3 protein: CASSPFGLAEYEQYF; CDR3 DNA: TGTGCCAGTAGCCCCTTCGGACTAGCGGAATACGAGCAGTACTTC
clone size: .; J gene: TRBJ2-3; V gene: TRBV5-1; D gene: .; CDR3 protein: CASSLVGSSTDTQYF; CDR3 DNA: TGCGCCAGCAGCTTGGTCGGATCTAGCACAGATACGCAGTATTTT
clone size: .; J gene: TRBJ2-7; V gene: TRBV4-1; D gene: .; CDR3 protein: CASSQDHGTRAYEQYF; CDR3 DNA: TGCGCCAGCAGCCAAGATCACGGGACAAGAGCCTACGAGCAGTACTTC
clone size: .; J gene: TRBJ2-7; V gene: TRBV5-1; D gene: .; CDR3 protein: CASSPAVARDEQYF; CDR3 DNA: TGCGCCAGCAGCCCCGCCGTTGCTAGGGACGAGCAGTACTTC
clone size: .; J gene: TRBJ1-5; V gene: TRBV19; D gene: .; CDR3 protein: CASSIDPEDLSNQPQHF; CDR3 DNA: TGTGCCAGTAGTATAGATCCGGAGGACCTTAGCAATCAGCCCCAGCATTTT
clone size: .; J gene: TRBJ2-7; V gene: TRBV27; D gene: .; CDR3 protein: CATARGPTGYEQYF; CDR3 DNA: TGTGCCACCGCTCGAGGGCCGACCGGTTACGAGCAGTACTTC
clone size: few; J gene: TRBJ1-1; V gene: TRBV14; D gene: .; CDR3 protein: CASSQEGQLEAFF; CDR3 DNA: TGTGCCAGCAGCCAAGAGGGGCAGCTTGAAGCTTTCTTT
clone size: .; J gene: TRBJ1-2; V gene: TRBV6-5; D gene: TRBD1; CDR3 protein: CASSRQGGGYGYTF; CDR3 DNA: TGTGCCAGCAGTCGACAGGGGGGAGGCTATGGCTACACCTTC
clone size: .; J gene: TRBJ1-5; V gene: TRBV4-1; D gene: .; CDR3 protein: CASSQGAGSPQHF; CDR3 DNA: TGCGCCAGCAGCCAAGGGGCGGGGTCGCCCCAGCATTTT
clone size: .; J gene: TRBJ2-7; V gene: TRBV7-6; D gene: TRBD1; CDR3 protein: CASSVGQGLYEQYF; CDR3 DNA: TGTGCCAGCAGCGTAGGACAGGGGCTATACGAGCAGTACTTC
clone size: .; J gene: TRBJ2-2; V gene: TRBV27; D gene: .; CDR3 protein: CASSLSVRPNTGELFF; CDR3 DNA: TGTGCCAGCAGTTTATCGGTCAGACCGAACACCGGGGAGCTGTTTTTT
clone size: .; J gene: TRBJ2-7; V gene: TRBV7-8; D gene: TRBD2; CDR3 protein: CASEAGGSYEQYF; CDR3 DNA: TGTGCCAGCGAAGCGGGAGGATCCTACGAGCAGTACTTC
clone size: .; J gene: TRBJ1-4; V gene: TRBV19; D gene: .; CDR3 protein: CASSELANEKLFF; CDR3 DNA: TGTGCCAGTAGTGAGTTGGCTAATGAAAAACTGTTTTTT
clone size: .; J gene: TRBJ2-3; V gene: TRBV2; D gene: .; CDR3 protein: CASSEVEGPRNTQYF; CDR3 DNA: TGTGCCAGCAGTGAAGTCGAAGGACCTCGGAATACGCAGTATTTT
clone size: .; J gene: TRBJ1-1; V gene: TRBV27; D gene: .; CDR3 protein: CASMDREHRSEAFF; CDR3 DNA: TGTGCCAGCATGGACCGCGAGCATAGGTCTGAAGCTTTCTTT
clone size: .; J gene: TRBJ2-1; V gene: TRBV4-1; D gene: .; CDR3 protein: CASSQESGLRKDNEQFF; CDR3 DNA: TGCGCCAGCAGCCAAGAATCCGGACTCAGAAAAGACAATGAGCAGTTCTTC
clone size: .; J gene: TRBJ2-1; V gene: TRBV4-2; D gene: .; CDR3 protein: CASSQDLGSGSYNEQFF; CDR3 DNA: TGTGCCAGCAGCCAAGATCTAGGCAGCGGCTCCTACAATGAGCAGTTCTTC
clone size: .; J gene: TRBJ2-2; V gene: TRBV27; D gene: .; CDR3 protein: CASSGRSTEGPGELFF; CDR3 DNA: TGTGCCAGCAGTGGACGGAGCACCGAGGGTCCCGGGGAGCTGTTTTTT
clone size: .; J gene: TRBJ1-4; V gene: TRBV5-6; D gene: TRBD1; CDR3 protein: CASSWTGSEKLFF; CDR3 DNA: TGTGCCAGCAGCTGGACAGGGAGCGAAAAACTGTTTTTT
clone size: .; J gene: TRBJ1-4; V gene: TRBV5-4; D gene: .; CDR3 protein: CASSLTGLPGREKLFF; CDR3 DNA: TGTGCCAGCAGCTTGACTGGTTTGCCAGGCCGGGAAAAACTGTTTTTT
clone size: .; J gene: TRBJ1-3; V gene: TRBV5-1; D gene: .; CDR3 protein: CASSLEAGFSGNTIYF; CDR3 DNA: TGCGCCAGCAGCTTGGAGGCAGGGTTCTCTGGAAACACCATATATTTT
clone size: .; J gene: TRBJ2-7; V gene: TRBV6-1; D gene: .; CDR3 protein: CASSPGTPYEQYF; CDR3 DNA: TGTGCCAGCAGTCCCGGGACCCCCTACGAGCAGTACTTC
clone size: .; J gene: TRBJ1-4; V gene: TRBV4-1; D gene: .; CDR3 protein: CASSRGDRPTNEKLFF; CDR3 DNA: TGCGCCAGCAGCCGCGGGGACCGACCAACTAATGAAAAACTGTTTTTT
clone size: .; J gene: TRBJ2-1; V gene: TRBV6-4; D gene: TRBD2; CDR3 protein: CASSVLAGGNNEQFF; CDR3 DNA: TGTGCCAGCAGTGTACTAGCGGGGGGGAACAATGAGCAGTTCTTC
clone size: .; J gene: TRBJ2-7; V gene: TRBV4-1; D gene: .; CDR3 protein: CASSQGSEQYF; CDR3 DNA: TGCGCCAGCAGCCAAGGGTCCGAGCAGTACTTC
clone size: .; J gene: TRBJ1-2; V gene: TRBV29-1; D gene: .; CDR3 protein: CSVDRHSRGYTF; CDR3 DNA: TGCAGCGTTGATCGGCATAGTCGAGGCTACACCTTC
clone size: few; J gene: TRBJ1-6; V gene: TRBV30; D gene: TRBD1; CDR3 protein: CAWRATGTVSVPLHF; CDR3 DNA: TGTGCCTGGAGAGCAACCGGGACAGTCAGTGTCCCCCTCCACTTT
clone size: .; J gene: TRBJ1-1; V gene: TRBV7-3; D gene: .; CDR3 protein: CASSPTGTMNTEAFF; CDR3 DNA: TGTGCCAGCAGCCCCACCGGGACAATGAACACTGAAGCTTTCTTT
clone size: .; J gene: TRBJ2-7; V gene: TRBV27; D gene: .; CDR3 protein: CASSTLHRDGFYEQYF; CDR3 DNA: TGTGCCAGCAGTACCCTCCACAGGGATGGGTTCTACGAGCAGTACTTC
clone size: .; J gene: TRBJ2-3; V gene: TRBV10-3; D gene: TRBD2; CDR3 protein: CAISESVAGGSDTQYF; CDR3 DNA: TGTGCCATCAGTGAGTCGGTAGCGGGGGGGTCAGATACGCAGTATTTT
clone size: once; J gene: TRBJ2-1; V gene: TRBV5-1; D gene: TRBD2; CDR3 protein: CASSLVPSGSQNEQFF; CDR3 DNA: TGCGCCAGCAGCTTGGTCCCTAGCGGAAGTCAGAATGAGCAGTTCTTC
clone size: .; J gene: TRBJ1-1; V gene: TRBV29-1; D gene: .; CDR3 protein: CSVVRGAEAFF; CDR3 DNA: TGCAGCGTTGTAAGGGGGGCTGAAGCTTTCTTT
clone size: .; J gene: TRBJ1-2; V gene: TRBV5-4; D gene: .; CDR3 protein: CASSLEINGYTF; CDR3 DNA: TGTGCCAGCAGCTTGGAGATAAATGGCTACACCTTC
clone size: .; J gene: TRBJ2-1; V gene: TRBV18; D gene: TRBD2; CDR3 protein: CASSASGGSSSYNEQFF; CDR3 DNA: TGTGCCAGCTCCGCCAGCGGGGGGAGTAGCTCCTACAATGAGCAGTTCTTC
clone size: .; J gene: TRBJ2-5; V gene: TRBV19; D gene: TRBD1; CDR3 protein: CASSTTGGETQYF; CDR3 DNA: TGTGCCAGTAGTACCACAGGGGGAGAGACCCAGTACTTC
clone size: .; J gene: TRBJ1-1; V gene: TRBV6-1; D gene: .; CDR3 protein: CASSERPGNTEAFF; CDR3 DNA: TGTGCCAGCAGTGAACGCCCAGGGAACACTGAAGCTTTCTTT
clone size: .; J gene: TRBJ2-5; V gene: TRBV7-6; D gene: .; CDR3 protein: CASSDLARETQYF; CDR3 DNA: TGTGCCAGCAGCGATCTCGCCAGGGAGACCCAGTACTTC
clone size: .; J gene: TRBJ2-6; V gene: TRBV6-5; D gene: .; CDR3 protein: CASNSGPGANVLTF; CDR3 DNA: TGTGCCAGTAACAGCGGGCCTGGGGCCAACGTCCTGACTTTC
clone size: .; J gene: TRBJ1-2; V gene: TRBV6-5; D gene: TRBD1; CDR3 protein: CASSYGQAYGYTF; CDR3 DNA: TGTGCCAGCAGTTACGGACAGGCCTATGGCTACACCTTC
clone size: .; J gene: TRBJ2-1; V gene: TRBV19; D gene: TRBD2; CDR3 protein: CASSRTSTGNEQFF; CDR3 DNA: TGTGCCAGTTCTAGGACTAGCACGGGCAATGAGCAGTTCTTC